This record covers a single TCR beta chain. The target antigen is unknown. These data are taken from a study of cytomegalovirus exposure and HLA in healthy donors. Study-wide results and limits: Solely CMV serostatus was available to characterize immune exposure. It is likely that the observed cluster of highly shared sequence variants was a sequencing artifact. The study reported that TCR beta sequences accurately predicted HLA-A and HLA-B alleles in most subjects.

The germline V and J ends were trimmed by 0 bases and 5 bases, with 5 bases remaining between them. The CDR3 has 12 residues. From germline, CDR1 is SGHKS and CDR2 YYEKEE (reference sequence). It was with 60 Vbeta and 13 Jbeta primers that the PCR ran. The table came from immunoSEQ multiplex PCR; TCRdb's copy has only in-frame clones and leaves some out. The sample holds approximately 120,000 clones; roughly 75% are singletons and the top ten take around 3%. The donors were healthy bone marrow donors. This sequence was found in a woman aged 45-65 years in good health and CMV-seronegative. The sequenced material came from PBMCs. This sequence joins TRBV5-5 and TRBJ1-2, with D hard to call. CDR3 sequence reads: CASSLVGYGYTF. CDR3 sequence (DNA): TGTGCCAGCAGCTTGGTCGGTTATGGCTACACCTTC.